This T cell receptor (beta chain) derives from a study of glioma-infiltrating T cells. CDR3 length: 14 amino acids. The V and J ends lost 4 bases and 11 bases, in that order; junction bases with no gene match: 11. Germline CDR1 MRHNA, CDR2 SNTAGT. General study findings and limits: CDR3 overlap between tissue and blood was very small.

TCR alpha and beta CDR3 regions were amplified from RNA using iRepertoire nested multiplex PCR. TCRdb passed the multiplex PCR reads through MiXCR, listing each CDR3 protein once. The repertoire holds approximately 110,000 distinct CDR3 sequences, around 25% seen once, with 35% in the top ten. This clonotype has at least ten counts. What it binds is not known. The sequence derives from a human donor with low-grade glioma or glioblastoma, undergoing nonglioma brain surgery, or in good health (not recorded which). The sequencing sample was made of glioma tissue, nonneoplastic brain tissue, or PBMCs (not recorded which). The gene calls are TRBV6-4 and TRBJ1-1, with 9 nucleotides matching TRBD1. This CDR3 reads CASSAIPGQGSAFF. The CDR3 region has the DNA TGTGCCAGCAGTGCAATCCCGGGACAGGGCTCTGCTTTCTTT.